This paragraph reports one TCR beta chain. This clonotype was seen at least ten times. Which antigen it targets is not known. No per-base quality is available; no much larger clone lies one base away. Hyperthyroidism patients were aged 18 to 65 years and newly diagnosed, with disease duration of less than 2 months. Any patient with an uncontrolled infection, another autoimmune disease, pregnancy or lactation was excluded. Diagnoses were established on the basis of clinical symptoms, serum thyroxine and TRAb, thyroid ultrasound, and orbital computed tomography. For progressor patients, blood was drawn at the first diagnosis of hyperthyroidism, before any ophthalmopathy symptoms had appeared. PBMCs were separated from approximately 10 ml of fresh peripheral blood using Ficoll-Paque density gradient centrifugation. Patients classed as progressors first received a Graves' hyperthyroidism diagnosis and then went on to develop ophthalmopathy during follow-up. Trizol reagent was used to extract total RNA, and RNA quality was then checked on an Agilent 2100 Bioanalyzer.

CDR1 and CDR2, per the germline V gene, are ENHRY and SYGVKD. The V and J ends are trimmed by 2 bases and 0 bases, leaving 7 bases between them. Spanning cysteine to phenylalanine, the CDR3 consists of 14 amino acids. The only DNA kept is the CDR3, 42 bases in frame from the first base. These data originate in a study of T cells in Graves' hyperthyroidism and ophthalmopathy (dated by TCRdb to between 2017 and 2020). The study in broad terms: Peripheral blood was sampled at the time of initial diagnosis, prior to any treatment. A discovery cohort of around 98 patients, about 44 with Graves' ophthalmopathy and 55 to 60 with stable Graves' hyperthyroidism, was used to find distinguishing TCR V-J signatures. An independent validation cohort of around 19 hyperthyroidism patients and about 15 patients who later progressed to ophthalmopathy tested prospective prediction of ophthalmopathy. The 95 to 100 discovery patients were divided at random into training and test sets in a 7:3 ratio. Thyroid tissue and blood T-cell repertoires from about 6 Graves' hyperthyroidism patients were also compared in the study. Following sampling, methimazole starting at 30 mg daily was given to hyperthyroidism patients, and high-dose intravenous methylprednisolone was given to ophthalmopathy patients. The paper reports TCR Vbeta CDR3 sequencing of 140 or so peripheral blood samples: around 45 ophthalmopathy, fewer than 80 hyperthyroidism and around 17 progressor patients. Results the study describes overall, beyond this receptor: Most expanded thyroid clonotypes (frequency above 0.001) were also detected in blood, a finding suggesting that blood repertoires may reflect thyroid immune responses. A 13 V-J signature model separated ophthalmopathy from stable hyperthyroidism, with 87.88% sensitivity and about 81% specificity in cross-validation and 80%/75% in testing. In validation, the model predicted progression to ophthalmopathy a median of around 6.5 months before onset, with about 64% sensitivity and 72.22% specificity. No statistical method was used to set the sample size in advance, and investigators knew the group allocation.

TCR beta CDR3 regions were amplified from RNA transcripts. A first-round RT-PCR of the TCR CDR3 used the HTBI primer set with the Qiagen OneStep RT-PCR kit. Libraries were constructed in a second round of multiplex PCR, after which size selection and purification were carried out. Sequencing of the libraries was done on an Illumina HiSeq2000 using paired-end 100 bp reads. Regarding the original processing steps: SOAPnuke was used to process the raw data, removing reads that contained adapters or uncalled bases, had a mean Phred below 15, or lacked an exact match to the constant primer or identifier. High-quality paired reads were merged with COPE v1.2.5, and unique nucleotide sequences were defined as clonotypes. MiTCR v1.1 was used to align the clonotypes against IMGT TRBV, TRBD and TRBJ reference segments. Only V-J combinations with frequency above 0.0001, covering about 99% of repertoires, were analysed. A TCS score was defined as the ratio of F50 (clonal expansion) to E x V (chaos), with BLOSUM62-based TCRdist applied between CDR3 peptides within each V-J. Welch's t-statistics and random forest reduced approximately 520 V-J features to 13, which were used in a naive Bayes classifier (R e1071). TCRdb ran its own pipeline on the public reads, namely fastp trimming at Q25 and MiXCR clone calling, and kept in-frame beta chains. Each record represents a unique CDR3 protein, reported with the most common genes and DNA among its rows. The V and J calls were determined by TCRdb, not by the authors. The sample contains roughly 160,000 distinct CDR3 sequences, 8% to 9.5% of them found a single time. Roughly a fifth of the sample rests with the top ten.

This receptor was obtained from a woman aged 18-29 years with Graves' hyperthyroidism that later progressed to Graves' ophthalmopathy. The specimen sequenced was blood. The chain joins TRBV10-3 to TRBJ1-1, with TRBD1 perhaps the D gene, on 6 matching bases. The DNA sequence follows: TGTGCCATCAGTGAGGACAGGATGAACACTGAAGCTTTCTTT. This is translated as CAISEDRMNTEAFF.